The clone carrying this T cell receptor (beta chain) was counted a few times. Its specificity is unknown. Each sample gave at least 7 million isolated PBMCs. This CDR3 is built from 18 residues. J gave up 3 bases and V 5 bases, and 15 bases lay outside the gene matches. Germline V CDR1 and CDR2: SGHVS, FQNEAQ. This entry belongs to a study of blood T cells in healthy people across ages. Study at large: About one barcoded beta molecule per two T cells was captured by template switching. Study results and limitations: Getting older went along with TCR beta diversity per million T cells dropping roughly linearly.

The second PCR ran about 6 to 12 cycles with a sample-barcoded 5' primer and J-beta primers. Via MiXCR, TCRdb re-called the 5' RACE reads, giving one row per CDR3 protein. The repertoire includes under 850,000 distinct CDR3 sequences, 35% to 40% of them detected once, and 13% sits in the top ten. The source of this sequence is a man aged 18-30 years in good health. Sample: blood. The chain joins TRBV7-8 to TRBJ2-7; 11 bases are shared with TRBD1. In DNA form, the CDR3 reads TGTGCCAGCAGCAACGGACAGGGGGCGTCGTCCATCTACTACGAGCAGTACTTC. It encodes CASSNGQGASSIYYEQYF.